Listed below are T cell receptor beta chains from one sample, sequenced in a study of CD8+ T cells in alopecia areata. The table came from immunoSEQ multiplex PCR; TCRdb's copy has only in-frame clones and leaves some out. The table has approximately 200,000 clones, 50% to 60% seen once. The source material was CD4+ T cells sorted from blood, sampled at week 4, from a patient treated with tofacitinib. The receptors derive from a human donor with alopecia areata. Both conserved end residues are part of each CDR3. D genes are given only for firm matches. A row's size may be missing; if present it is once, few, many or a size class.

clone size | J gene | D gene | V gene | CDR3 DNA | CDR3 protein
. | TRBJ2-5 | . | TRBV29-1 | TGCAGCGTTGAAGGACCCCTCACTCAGACCGGCATCCAGGAGACCCAGTACTTC | CSVEGPLTQTGIQETQYF
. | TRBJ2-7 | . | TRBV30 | TGTGCCTGGAGCCTCGGGCCCAGGGATTACGAGCAGTACTTC | CAWSLGPRDYEQYF
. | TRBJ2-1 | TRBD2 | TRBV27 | TGTGCCAGCAAAGGGACTAGCGGGAGGTTGTCTGAGCAGTTCTTC | CASKGTSGRLSEQFF
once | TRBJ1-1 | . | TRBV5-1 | TGCGCCAGCAGCTTAGGCCCGGGGGGGACTGAAGCTTTCTTT | CASSLGPGGTEAFF
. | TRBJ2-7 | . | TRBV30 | TGTGCCTGGAGTCACGGGTCCGAGCAGTACTTC | CAWSHGSEQYF
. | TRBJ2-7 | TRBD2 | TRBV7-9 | TGTGCCAGCAGCTTAGAACTAGCGGGAGTCACGTCCTACGAGCAGTACTTC | CASSLELAGVTSYEQYF
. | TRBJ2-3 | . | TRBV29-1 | TGCAGCGTTGAAGGAGCGGGCGCCACAGATACGCAGTATTTT | CSVEGAGATDTQYF
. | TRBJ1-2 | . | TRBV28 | TGTGCCAGCAATATAAGTAGACGGATTCGCTATGGCTACACCTTC | CASNISRRIRYGYTF
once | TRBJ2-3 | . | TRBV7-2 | TGTGCCAGCAGCTTTCCCGGGGTAGCTGGGGATACGCAGTATTTT | CASSFPGVAGDTQYF
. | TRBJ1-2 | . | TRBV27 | TGTGCCAGCTCCTCCGGGGCGGGCTATGGCTACACCTTC | CASSSGAGYGYTF
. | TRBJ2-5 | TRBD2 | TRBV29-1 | TGCAGCGTCGTTGGGCGGGAGCACGGGGAGACCCAGTACTTC | CSVVGREHGETQYF
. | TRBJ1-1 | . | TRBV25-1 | TGTGCCAGCAGTGCAAACACTGAAGCTTTCTTT | CASSANTEAFF
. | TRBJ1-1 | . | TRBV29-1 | TGCAGCGTTGTTGCGGGGGGGAACACTGAAGCTTTCTTT | CSVVAGGNTEAFF
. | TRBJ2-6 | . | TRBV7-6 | TGTGCCAGCAGCTTAGCTTCAGGGGGGGTCGACGTCCTGACTTTC | CASSLASGGVDVLTF
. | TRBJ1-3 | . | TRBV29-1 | TGCAGCGCTATCAGGCAGAGCTCTGGAAACACCATATATTTT | CSAIRQSSGNTIYF
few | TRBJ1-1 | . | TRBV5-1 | TGCGCCAGCCTTCGGGACGACAGACGGAACACTGAAGCTTTCTTT | CASLRDDRRNTEAFF
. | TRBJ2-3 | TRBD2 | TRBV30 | TGTGCCTGGACTAGCGGGGCCGGCACAGATACGCAGTATTTT | CAWTSGAGTDTQYF
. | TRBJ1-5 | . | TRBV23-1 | TGCGCCAGCAGTCAACCTGAGGATCAAACGGTTACCAATCAGCCCCAGCATTTT | CASSQPEDQTVTNQPQHF
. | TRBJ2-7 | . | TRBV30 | TGTGCCTGGAGTGCATCCCGGGAGTTAAAGTACGAGCAGTACTTC | CAWSASRELKYEQYF
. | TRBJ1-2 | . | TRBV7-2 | TGTGCCAGCAGCCAGCAAGGACTCTATGGCTACACCTTC | CASSQQGLYGYTF
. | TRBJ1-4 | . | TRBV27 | TGTGCCAGCAGTTTGTCGGGGGCAGCTAATGAAAAACTGTTTTTT | CASSLSGAANEKLFF
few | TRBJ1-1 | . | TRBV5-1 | TGCGCCAGCAGCTTGGGGGGAACGGTACCCGAAGCTTTCTTT | CASSLGGTVPEAFF
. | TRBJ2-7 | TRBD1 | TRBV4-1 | TGCGCCAGCAGCCAACCCGGGACAGGGACCTACGAGCAGTACTTC | CASSQPGTGTYEQYF
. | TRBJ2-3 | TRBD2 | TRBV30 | TGTGCCTGGAGTGGGGGGCGGACTAGCGGGAGGGCTAGCACAGATACGCAGTATTTT | CAWSGGRTSGRASTDTQYF
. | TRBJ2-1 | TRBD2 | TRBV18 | TGTGCCAGCTCACCGAGGACTAGCGCGATCACGACGGACAATGAGCAGTTCTTC | CASSPRTSAITTDNEQFF
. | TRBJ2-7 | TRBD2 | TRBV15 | TGTGCCACCGCTGCGGGGGGACTCGCCGAGCAGTACTTC | CATAAGGLAEQYF
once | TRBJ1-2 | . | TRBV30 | TGTGCCTGGAGTACAGACTCCGACGTAGGTGGCTACACCTTC | CAWSTDSDVGGYTF
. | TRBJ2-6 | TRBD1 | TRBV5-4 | TGTGCCAGCAGCTTGAACAGGGGAGACTCTGGGGCCAACGTCCTGACTTTC | CASSLNRGDSGANVLTF
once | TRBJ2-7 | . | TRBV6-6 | TGTGCCAGCAGTGGGAGGCAGCCCGAGCAGTACTTC | CASSGRQPEQYF
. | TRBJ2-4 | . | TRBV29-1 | TGCAGCGTTGGAACTAGTGTTGCCAAAAACATTCAGTACTTC | CSVGTSVAKNIQYF
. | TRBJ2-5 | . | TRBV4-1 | TGCGCCAGCAGCCCCCGACAGGGATGGAGGGAAGAGACCCAGTACTTC | CASSPRQGWREETQYF